Each of the 9 T cell receptor beta chains below was sequenced from the same sample in a study of patients with pleural tuberculosis. TCRdb used MiXCR to reprocess the reads, holding one entry per CDR3 protein. The table has around 50,000 distinct CDR3 sequences, less than 8% seen once. These receptors came from a human donor with pleural tuberculosis.

Many counts were recorded for this clonotype. The CDR3 region has the DNA TGTGCCAGCAGCCCTAGTAAAGACCCCGGCTCTGGAAACACCATATATTTT. This sequence encodes CASSPSKDPGSGNTIYF. This chain joins TRBV7-6 and TRBJ1-3; D remains unclear. The CDR3 sequence is 17 residues long. Trimming stripped 5 bases from V and 0 bases from J, with 17 bases between. Germline V lookup: CDR1 SGHVS, CDR2 FNYEAQ.

This clonotype was recorded many times. This chain connects TRBV13 to TRBJ2-3; D is ambiguous. This CDR3 is 16 amino acids long. Looked up from germline, CDR1 is PRHDT and CDR2 is FYEKMQ (reference sequence). V lost 5 bases and J 0 bases, leaving 15 bases between the germline ends. The CDR3 protein is CASSPTPPPSTDTQYF. The CDR3 nucleotides are TGTGCCAGCAGCCCGACCCCACCCCCTAGCACAGATACGCAGTATTTT. The full variable domain, rest sourced from reference TRBV13 and TRBJ2-3, is AAGVIQSPRHLIKEKRETATLKCYPIPRHDTVYWYQQGPGQDPQFLISFYEKMQSDKGSIPDRFSAQQFSDYHSELNMSSLELGDSALYFCASSPTPPPSTDTQYFGPGTRLTVL.

This clonotype was seen many times. CDR3 bases: TGTGCCAGCAGTTTTACAGGGGTGATCCAAGAGACCCAGTACTTC. Encoded protein: CASSFTGVIQETQYF. This chain joins TRBV28 and TRBJ2-5, with 7 bases aligning to TRBD1. The trim removed 3 bases at V and 1 base at J, leaving 5 bases unmatched. The germline V gene has CDR1 MDHEN and CDR2 SYDVKM. The CDR3 sequence is 15 residues long.

This clonotype was counted many times. The V gene is TRBV4-2, the J gene TRBJ2-3; D gene uncertain. Trimming took off 4 bases at V and 5 bases at J, with 13 bases between the two ends. This CDR3 comprises 14 residues. Germline assignment: CDR1 LGHNA and CDR2 YNFKEQ. The CDR3, as DNA: TGTGCCAGCAGCCCGGAGTTGGCAAGAGATACGCAGTATTTT. Translation: CASSPELARDTQYF.

This clonotype was seen only a few times. The chain recombines TRBV4-2 with TRBJ1-5; the D is unclear. CDR1 and CDR2 from the germline V gene are LGHNA and YNFKEQ. With 4 bases removed from V and 2 bases from J, the gap between germline ends came to 15 bases. This CDR3 is 16 amino acids long. CDR3 sequence reads: CASSPSWILGNQPQHF. CDR3 bases: TGTGCCAGCAGCCCAAGTTGGATATTAGGCAATCAGCCCCAGCATTTT.

This clonotype was counted many times. V gene TRBV12-5 combines with J gene TRBJ2-3, with 7 bases identical to TRBD2. Losses at the gene ends were 5 bases for V and 3 bases for J; bases not matched to a gene: 5. From germline, CDR1 is LGHNT and CDR2 FRNRAP. The CDR3 is 14 amino acids. The CDR3 protein is CASGIGLVTDTQYF. The CDR3 DNA reads as TGTGCTAGTGGTATAGGACTAGTTACAGATACGCAGTATTTT.

This clonotype was seen ten or more times. The chain links TRBV15 to TRBJ1-1; weak D call: TRBD1 (5 bases). V dropped 0 bases and J dropped 2 bases, with 19 bases sitting between them. Germline assignment: CDR1 LNHNV and CDR2 YYDKDF (reference sequence). The CDR3 has 18 amino acids. The CDR3 here is CATSRDRGRVDPNTEAFF. CDR3 bases: TGTGCCACCAGCAGAGATCGCGGCAGGGTTGACCCTAACACTGAAGCTTTCTTT. The full variable domain, in which reference TRBV15 and TRBJ1-1 provide the parts outside the CDR3, is DAMVIQNPRYQVTQFGKPVTLSCSQTLNHNVMYWYQQKSSQAPKLLFHYYDKDFNNEADTPDNFQSRRPNTSFCFLDIRSPGLGDTAMYLCATSRDRGRVDPNTEAFFGQGTRLTVV.

This clonotype was observed many times. The rearrangement links TRBV6-1 to TRBJ2-2, with a weak D call TRBD1 (5 bases). The CDR3 sequence is 13 residues long. V shed 6 bases and J shed 6 bases, with 11 bases lying between them. The germline gives CDR1 MNHNS, CDR2 SASEGT. CDR3: CASSLGDPGELFF. CDR3 coding DNA: TGTGCCAGCAGCCTAGGGGATCCCGGGGAGCTGTTTTTT.

This clonotype occurred many times. The genes are TRBV20-1 and TRBJ2-1; D uncertain. Trimming removed 3 bases at V and 8 bases at J, with 17 bases between. Germline-derived CDR1 and CDR2 are DFQATT and SNEGSKA (reference sequence). This CDR3 region has 14 residues. The CDR3 nucleotides are TGCAGTGCTAGCGACCCTAGTGCCGGCGATGAGCAGTTCTTC. Translated: CSASDPSAGDEQFF.